This TCR beta chain was documented in a study of vaccination effects on CD4 cells after COVID-19 (dated 2022 in TCRdb). At the level of the whole study: Post-vaccine samples across the study were collected a median of 72 days after the second dose, with a range of 14 to 241. SARS-CoV-2 spike-specific CD4+ TCR repertoires were compared before and after mRNA vaccination in COVID-19 convalescent patients and in infection-naive vaccine recipients. Altogether, some 11 COVID-19 convalescent patients and several SARS-CoV-2-naive healthy vaccine recipients made up the full study. The Oncomine TCR Beta short-read assay on an Illumina iSeq 100 was used to sequence cultures from other donors in the study.

The germline V gene (reference sequence) provides CDR1 SEHNR and CDR2 FQNEAQ. The CDR3 runs 12 residues from the cysteine to the phenylalanine. Only the CDR3 part of the read is kept: 36 bases, read in frame from the first base. Trimming takes 5 bases from V and 6 bases from J, and the germline ends sit 9 bases apart. General findings and caveats noted by the study authors: Clones induced by infection and clones induced by vaccination both contracted markedly at late timepoints after vaccination, which fits with T cell responses waning over time. The study was limited by a small number of convalescent patients and lacked early post-infection timepoints. In healthy vaccine recipients, vaccine-induced clones were almost all SARS-CoV-2 mono-reactive, with only 1 of 255 cross-reactive with common cold coronaviruses.

Libraries were built with the immunoSEQ multiplex PCR assay. TCR beta CDR3 sequencing was performed on DNA from the cultured, isolated CD4+ T cells. In the original analysis: Non-productive TCR sequences were removed and reads were trimmed to the CDR3 region, keeping CDR3s of at least 7 amino acids. The MANAFEST web app was used to identify antigen-specific clonotypes by comparing expansion in peptide wells with expansion in reference cultures. Positive clones required FDR<0.05 expansion versus reference and all other wells, odds ratio above 5, and frequency above 0.1% in two replicate wells. Clonotypes significantly expanded in SARS-CoV-2 spike wells and in at least one common cold coronavirus spike condition were defined as cross-reactive. Using the stringdist R package, CDR3 similarity was measured by Levenshtein distance, and unrooted trees were constructed with ape in R 3.6.1. The immuneACCESS repertoire file appears here via TCRdb, limited to in-frame rearrangements. These files lack a portion of the clones; in checked studies, under half of the deficit traces to unresolved V genes, and the cause of the others is not known. V and J calls and clone size come straight from that table; D and trimming were deduced from the DNA. The sample table shows 30,000 to 40,000 clones, and approximately 72% are seen once. The ten largest clones take up less than 15% of the sample.

Turning to this clone: Its cognate antigen has yet to be identified. Base qualities are not at hand, and no much larger clone is one base apart.

The ViraFEST assay stimulated PBMC with viral peptide pools and then used TCR sequencing to identify antigen-specific CD4+ T cell clonotypes by expansion. After less than 13 days of culture, CD4+ T cells were isolated with the EasySep CD4+ T cell isolation kit. Two doses of either the BNT162b2 or the mRNA-1273 mRNA SARS-CoV-2 vaccine were administered to participants. The absence of prior SARS-CoV-2 infection in healthy vaccine recipients was confirmed by negative nucleocapsid antibodies before and after vaccination. About 2.1 million PBMC per well were cultured with approximately 10 ug/ml peptides in IMDM containing approximately 4.5% human AB serum, approximately 9.9 IU/ml IL-2 and gentamicin. Half of the culture medium was replaced with fresh IL-2-containing medium on days 3 and 7. Unless noted otherwise, every peptide stimulation condition was grown in triplicate wells. PBMC were separated from whole blood using Ficoll-Paque Plus gradient centrifugation and were then either cryopreserved at -140C or used fresh. The overlapping peptide pools covered the spike proteins of SARS-CoV-2 as well as those of the common cold coronaviruses HCoV-NL63, HCoV-OC43 and HCoV-229E. The QIAamp micro DNA kit was used to extract genomic DNA from the cultured CD4+ T cells.

Sample: CD4+ T cells from PBMCs cultured with HCoV-229E spike peptides, taken after COVID-19 vaccination. The cell subset or site label, as the study defines it: HCoV-229E spike overlapping peptide pool stimulation. This clonotype was sampled from a human donor who received a COVID-19 vaccine. The rearranged chain carries TRBV7-9 and TRBJ2-3, with the D gene call left open. The CDR3 region has the sequence CASSGAGDTQYF. The nucleotide sequence reads as follows: TGTGCCAGCAGCGGCGCCGGGGATACGCAGTATTTT.